This TCR beta chain was sequenced in a study of monozygotic twins with inflammatory bowel disease. The study, taken as a whole, reports: It was observed that concordant and discordant twins did not differ in repertoire similarity, possibly given limited power. Compared with healthy co-twins, IBD patients showed reduced TCRbeta repertoire diversity by inverse Simpson.

As for this clonotype: Its cognate antigen is unknown.

TCRdb reprocessed the 5' RACE reads, with one entry per CDR3 protein and no DNA. The specimen's table records around 140,000 distinct CDR3 sequences. In germline, CDR1 is KGHDR, CDR2 SFDVKD. The CDR3 runs to 16 residues. This TCR derives from a human donor with ulcerative colitis or Crohn's disease, or a healthy co-twin of an affected twin (not recorded which). Sequencing input: blood. The chain carries TRBV24-1 and TRBJ2-5; TCRdb returns TRBD1, unconfirmable since there is no DNA. This chain's CDR3 is CAASDFGAKGEETQYF.